This TCR beta chain was sequenced in a study of blood T cell repertoires in COVID-19. Study at large: Both acute and convalescent COVID-19 samples were obtained from the United States, Italy and Spain. The analysed material was cDNA or gDNA that came from T cells, B-cell-depleted T cells, or PBMCs.

Germline CDR1 and CDR2: WSHSY and SAAADI. Trimming removed 6 bases at V and 0 bases at J, with 12 bases between. This CDR3 contains 16 residues. Per the original data handling: Amplification of reference gene primers was used by the study to estimate nucleated cell counts. Method: immunoSEQ multiplex PCR; TCRdb's copy keeps in-frame clones and lacks some. V and J calls and clone size come straight from that table; D and trimming were deduced from the DNA. The table lists about 51,000 clones, about 91% of them singletons. Material for sequencing was peripheral blood. The TCR was taken from a man between 45 and 60 years old with acute or convalescent COVID-19. The chain links TRBV10-2 to TRBJ2-6; D may be TRBD2 (7 bases). CDR3 loop: CASRRGGSSGANVLTF. CDR3 in DNA: TGCGCCAGCAGGAGGGGGGGGAGCTCTGGGGCCAACGTCCTGACTTTC.